The clone carrying this TCR beta chain was counted a few times. Its antigen is not known. Trimming removed 8 bases from V and 5 bases from J; junction bases left unmatched: 9. This CDR3 is 14 amino acids long. The germline V gene has CDR1 GTSNPN and CDR2 SVGIG (reference sequence). Use of 60 Vbeta and 13 Jbeta primers characterized the PCR. Produced via immunoSEQ multiplex PCR; TCRdb's table is partial and in-frame only. The sample includes roughly 84,000 clones, around three fifths seen only once; the top ten take around 16%. This sample is part of a study of cytomegalovirus exposure and HLA in healthy donors. Whole-study results and caveats: Earlier findings revealed that most TCR beta V segments proved productive either about 87% or about 30% of the time. The records held CMV serostatus as the only immune exposure information. Diagnosis of cytomegalovirus status made by the classifier reportedly showed high specificity and sensitivity.

V is TRBV30 and J is TRBJ1-6, with 7 bases lining up with TRBD1. The receptor comes from a woman aged 40 to 50 in good health and CMV-seropositive. The source material was PBMCs. This CDR3 is CARRGTVNNSPLHF. The CDR3, as DNA: TGTGCCCGCCGCGGGACAGTAAATAATTCACCCCTCCACTTT.